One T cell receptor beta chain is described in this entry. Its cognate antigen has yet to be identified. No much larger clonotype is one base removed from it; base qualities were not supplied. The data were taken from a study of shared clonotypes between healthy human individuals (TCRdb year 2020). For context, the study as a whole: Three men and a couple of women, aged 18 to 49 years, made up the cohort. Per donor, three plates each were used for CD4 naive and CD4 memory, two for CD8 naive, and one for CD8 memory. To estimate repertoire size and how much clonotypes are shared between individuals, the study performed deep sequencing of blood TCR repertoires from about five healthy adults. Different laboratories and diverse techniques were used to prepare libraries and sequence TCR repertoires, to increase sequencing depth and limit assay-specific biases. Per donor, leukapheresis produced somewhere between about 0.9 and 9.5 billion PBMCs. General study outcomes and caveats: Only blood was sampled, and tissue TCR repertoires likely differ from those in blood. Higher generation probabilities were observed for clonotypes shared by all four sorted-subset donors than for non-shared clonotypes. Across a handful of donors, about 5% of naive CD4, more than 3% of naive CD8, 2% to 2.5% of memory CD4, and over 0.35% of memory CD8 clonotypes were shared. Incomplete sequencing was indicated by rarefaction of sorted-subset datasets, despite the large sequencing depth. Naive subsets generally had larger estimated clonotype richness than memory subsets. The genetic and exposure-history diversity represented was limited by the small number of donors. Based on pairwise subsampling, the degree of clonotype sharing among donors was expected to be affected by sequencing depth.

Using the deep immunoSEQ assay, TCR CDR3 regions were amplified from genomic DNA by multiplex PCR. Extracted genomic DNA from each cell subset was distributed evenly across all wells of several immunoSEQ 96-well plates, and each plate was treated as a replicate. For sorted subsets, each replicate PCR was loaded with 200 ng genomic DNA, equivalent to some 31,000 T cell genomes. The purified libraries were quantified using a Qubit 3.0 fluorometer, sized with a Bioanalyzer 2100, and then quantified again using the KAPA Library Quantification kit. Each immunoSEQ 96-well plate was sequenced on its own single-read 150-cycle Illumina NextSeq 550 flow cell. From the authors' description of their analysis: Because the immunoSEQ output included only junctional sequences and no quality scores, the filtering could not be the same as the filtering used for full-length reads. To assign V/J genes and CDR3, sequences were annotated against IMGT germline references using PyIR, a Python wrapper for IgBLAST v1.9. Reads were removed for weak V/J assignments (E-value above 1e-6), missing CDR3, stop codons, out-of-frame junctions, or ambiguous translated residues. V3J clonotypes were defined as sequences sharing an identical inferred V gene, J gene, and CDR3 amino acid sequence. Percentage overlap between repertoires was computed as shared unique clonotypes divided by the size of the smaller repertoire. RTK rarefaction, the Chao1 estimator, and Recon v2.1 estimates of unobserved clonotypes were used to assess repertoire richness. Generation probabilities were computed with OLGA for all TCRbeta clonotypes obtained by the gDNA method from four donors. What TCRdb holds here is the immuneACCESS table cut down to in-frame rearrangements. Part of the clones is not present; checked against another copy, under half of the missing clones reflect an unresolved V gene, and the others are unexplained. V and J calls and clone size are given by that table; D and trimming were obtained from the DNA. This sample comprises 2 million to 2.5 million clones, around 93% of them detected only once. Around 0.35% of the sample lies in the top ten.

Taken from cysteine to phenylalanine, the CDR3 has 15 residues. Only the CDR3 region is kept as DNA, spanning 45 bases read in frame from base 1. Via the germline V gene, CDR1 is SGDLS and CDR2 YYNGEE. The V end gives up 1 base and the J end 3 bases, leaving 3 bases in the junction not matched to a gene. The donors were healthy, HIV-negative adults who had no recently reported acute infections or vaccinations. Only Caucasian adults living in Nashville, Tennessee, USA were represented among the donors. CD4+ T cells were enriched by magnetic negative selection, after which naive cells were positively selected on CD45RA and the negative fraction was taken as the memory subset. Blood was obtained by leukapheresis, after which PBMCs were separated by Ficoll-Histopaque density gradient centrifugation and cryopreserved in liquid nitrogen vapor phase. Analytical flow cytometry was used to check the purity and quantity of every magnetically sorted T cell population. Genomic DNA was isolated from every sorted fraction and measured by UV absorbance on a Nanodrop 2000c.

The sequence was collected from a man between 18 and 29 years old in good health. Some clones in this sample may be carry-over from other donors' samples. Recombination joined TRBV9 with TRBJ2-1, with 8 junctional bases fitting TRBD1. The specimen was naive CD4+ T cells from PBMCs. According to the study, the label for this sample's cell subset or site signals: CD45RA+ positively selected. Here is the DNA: TGTGCCAGCAGCGTATCCGGGACAGGCTACAATGAGCAGTTCTTC. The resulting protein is CASSVSGTGYNEQFF.